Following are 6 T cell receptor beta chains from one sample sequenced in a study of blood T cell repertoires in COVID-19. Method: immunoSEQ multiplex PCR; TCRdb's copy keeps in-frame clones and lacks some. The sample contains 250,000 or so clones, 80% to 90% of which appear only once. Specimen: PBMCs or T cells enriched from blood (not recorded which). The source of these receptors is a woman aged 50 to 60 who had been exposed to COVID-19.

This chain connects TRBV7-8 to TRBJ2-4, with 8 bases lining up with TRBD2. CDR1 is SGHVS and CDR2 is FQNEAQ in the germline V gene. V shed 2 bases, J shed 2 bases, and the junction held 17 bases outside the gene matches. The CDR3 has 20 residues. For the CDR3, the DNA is TGTGCCAGCAGCTTAAGGTTTGGTTTTGGCGGGGGGATCTCCAAAAACATTCAGTACTTC. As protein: CASSLRFGFGGGISKNIQYF.

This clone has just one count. The CDR3 loop is CASSLARGHTEAFF. DNA of the CDR3: TGTGCCAGCAGCTTGGCCAGGGGGCACACTGAAGCTTTCTTT. V is TRBV5-4 and J is TRBJ1-1; 8 bases fit TRBD1. The CDR3 loop spans 14 amino acids. After removal of 0 bases from V and 3 bases from J, the junction contained 1 base not matched to a gene. Germline CDR1 SGHNT, CDR2 YYREEE (reference sequence).

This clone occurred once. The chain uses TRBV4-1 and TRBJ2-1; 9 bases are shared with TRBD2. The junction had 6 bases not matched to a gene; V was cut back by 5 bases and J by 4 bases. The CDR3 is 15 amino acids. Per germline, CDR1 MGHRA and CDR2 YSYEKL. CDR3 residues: CASSVTSGPYNEQFF. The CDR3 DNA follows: TGCGCCAGCAGCGTCACTAGCGGGCCGTACAATGAGCAGTTCTTC.

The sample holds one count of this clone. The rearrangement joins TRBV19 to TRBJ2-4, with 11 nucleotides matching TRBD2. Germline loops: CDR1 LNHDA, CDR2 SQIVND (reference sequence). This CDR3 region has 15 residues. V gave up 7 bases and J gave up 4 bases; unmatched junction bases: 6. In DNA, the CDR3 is TGTGCCAGTACGGGACTAGCGGCAGGGAAAAACATTCAGTACTTC. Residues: CASTGLAAGKNIQYF.

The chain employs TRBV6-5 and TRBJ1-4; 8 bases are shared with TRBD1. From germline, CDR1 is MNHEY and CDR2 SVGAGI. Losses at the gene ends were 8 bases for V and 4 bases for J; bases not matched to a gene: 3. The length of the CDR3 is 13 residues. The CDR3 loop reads CASGTGFNEKLFF. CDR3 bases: TGTGCCAGCGGGACAGGATTTAATGAAAAACTGTTTTTT.

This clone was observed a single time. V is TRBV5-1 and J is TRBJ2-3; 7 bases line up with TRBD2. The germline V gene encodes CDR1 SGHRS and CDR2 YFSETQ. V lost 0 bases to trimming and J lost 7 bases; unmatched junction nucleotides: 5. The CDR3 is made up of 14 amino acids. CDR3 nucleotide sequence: TGCGCCAGCAGCTTGGGGGGAGGGGAAAATACGCAGTATTTT. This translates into CASSLGGGENTQYF.